The rows below give T cell receptor beta chains drawn from one sample of a study of blood T cell repertoires in COVID-19. Libraries were prepared by immunoSEQ multiplex PCR; TCRdb keeps only in-frame clonotypes and omits some of them. Found here are around 230,000 clones, over 75% of them singletons; the top ten hold 11%. The material sequenced was peripheral blood. The receptors here all came from a man aged 45-65 years with COVID-19, enrolled during active disease. The CDR3 runs from the conserved cysteine through the conserved F or W. Fields, in order: D gene, V gene, clone size, J gene, CDR3 protein, CDR3 DNA. The D gene is left open where the match is weak. Only some rows state a clone size, as once, few, many or a class for expanded clones.

d_call: .; v_call: TRBV29-1; clone_size: few; j_call: TRBJ2-7; cdr3_aa: CSVEGSQGGLYEQYF; cdr3_nt: TGCAGCGTTGAAGGATCGCAGGGGGGCCTCTACGAGCAGTACTTC
d_call: TRBD1; v_call: TRBV6-5; clone_size: .; j_call: TRBJ1-2; cdr3_aa: CASRGTGTNYGYTF; cdr3_nt: TGTGCCAGCAGAGGGACAGGGACTAACTATGGCTACACCTTC
d_call: .; v_call: TRBV6-5; clone_size: .; j_call: TRBJ2-3; cdr3_aa: CASTRSSTDTQYF; cdr3_nt: TGTGCCAGCACGAGATCCAGCACAGATACGCAGTATTTT
d_call: TRBD1; v_call: TRBV6-2/TRBV6-3; clone_size: .; j_call: TRBJ2-7; cdr3_aa: CASCLAGGTYEQYF; cdr3_nt: TGTGCCAGCTGCCTTGCAGGGGGCACCTACGAGCAGTACTTC
d_call: TRBD1; v_call: TRBV7-9; clone_size: few; j_call: TRBJ2-7; cdr3_aa: CASSGQVSYEQYF; cdr3_nt: TGTGCCAGCAGCGGACAGGTCTCCTACGAGCAGTACTTC
d_call: TRBD1; v_call: TRBV10-3; clone_size: .; j_call: TRBJ2-7; cdr3_aa: CAAGTGGIDEQYF; cdr3_nt: TGTGCCGCGGGGACAGGGGGTATCGACGAGCAGTACTTC
d_call: TRBD1; v_call: TRBV9; clone_size: .; j_call: TRBJ2-3; cdr3_aa: CASSAQGDTYTDTQYF; cdr3_nt: TGTGCCAGCAGCGCCCAGGGGGACACCTACACAGATACGCAGTATTTT
d_call: .; v_call: TRBV11-2; clone_size: once; j_call: TRBJ1-1; cdr3_aa: CASSLDRVANTEAFF; cdr3_nt: TGTGCCAGCAGCTTAGATCGGGTAGCGAACACTGAAGCTTTCTTT
d_call: .; v_call: TRBV7-2; clone_size: .; j_call: TRBJ2-1; cdr3_aa: CASTQSRSRYNEQFF; cdr3_nt: TGTGCCAGCACCCAGTCGCGGAGCCGATACAATGAGCAGTTCTTC
d_call: TRBD1; v_call: TRBV29-1; clone_size: .; j_call: TRBJ2-7; cdr3_aa: CSVEAVGQGYYEQYF; cdr3_nt: TGCAGCGTTGAAGCAGTCGGACAGGGTTACTACGAGCAGTACTTC
d_call: TRBD1; v_call: TRBV7-8; clone_size: .; j_call: TRBJ2-3; cdr3_aa: CASTYRDRGGPDTQYF; cdr3_nt: TGTGCCAGCACCTACCGGGACAGGGGTGGGCCAGATACGCAGTATTTT
d_call: .; v_call: TRBV15; clone_size: .; j_call: TRBJ2-2; cdr3_aa: CATNRDRTVTGELFF; cdr3_nt: TGTGCCACCAACAGGGATCGGACAGTCACCGGGGAGCTGTTTTTT
d_call: .; v_call: TRBV29-1; clone_size: few; j_call: TRBJ2-2; cdr3_aa: CSAREVVNTGELFF; cdr3_nt: TGCAGCGCCCGTGAGGTTGTTAACACCGGGGAGCTGTTTTTT
d_call: .; v_call: TRBV28; clone_size: .; j_call: TRBJ1-5; cdr3_aa: CASSLARGGFEPQHF; cdr3_nt: TGTGCCAGCAGTTTAGCAAGGGGAGGGTTTGAGCCCCAGCATTTT
d_call: TRBD2; v_call: TRBV5-4; clone_size: .; j_call: TRBJ2-5; cdr3_aa: CASSLRTSGGETQYF; cdr3_nt: TGTGCCAGCAGCCTCCGGACTAGCGGGGGGGAGACCCAGTACTTC
d_call: TRBD2; v_call: TRBV12-5; clone_size: .; j_call: TRBJ2-5; cdr3_aa: CASGLGGRETQYF; cdr3_nt: TGTGCTAGTGGTTTGGGCGGGAGAGAGACCCAGTACTTC
d_call: .; v_call: TRBV10-1; clone_size: .; j_call: TRBJ2-3; cdr3_aa: CASSEAAMDTQYF; cdr3_nt: TGCGCCAGCAGTGAGGCGGCGATGGATACGCAGTATTTT
d_call: TRBD1; v_call: TRBV2; clone_size: few; j_call: TRBJ1-5; cdr3_aa: CASRPTGGNQPQHF; cdr3_nt: TGTGCCAGCAGACCGACAGGGGGGAATCAGCCCCAGCATTTT
d_call: .; v_call: TRBV9; clone_size: .; j_call: TRBJ2-1; cdr3_aa: CASSVGSSYNEQFF; cdr3_nt: TGTGCCAGCAGCGTAGGGAGCTCCTACAATGAGCAGTTCTTC
d_call: TRBD2; v_call: TRBV11-1; clone_size: .; j_call: TRBJ2-7; cdr3_aa: CASSLVRSGSAEQYF; cdr3_nt: TGTGCCAGCAGCTTAGTTCGTAGCGGGAGCGCCGAGCAGTACTTC
d_call: .; v_call: TRBV5-1; clone_size: .; j_call: TRBJ1-5; cdr3_aa: CASSLFPGHNQPQHF; cdr3_nt: TGCGCCAGCAGCTTGTTTCCGGGACACAATCAGCCCCAGCATTTT
d_call: TRBD1; v_call: TRBV3-1/TRBV3-2; clone_size: .; j_call: TRBJ2-5; cdr3_aa: CASSRQGARETQYF; cdr3_nt: TGTGCCAGCAGTCGACAGGGGGCGCGGGAGACCCAGTACTTC
d_call: .; v_call: TRBV6-2/TRBV6-3; clone_size: .; j_call: TRBJ1-2; cdr3_aa: CASSYLPGGYTF; cdr3_nt: TGTGCCAGCAGTTACCTCCCAGGGGGCTACACCTTC
d_call: .; v_call: TRBV19; clone_size: .; j_call: TRBJ1-5; cdr3_aa: CASSKTPGGSNQPQHF; cdr3_nt: TGTGCCAGTAGTAAGACCCCGGGGGGAAGCAATCAGCCCCAGCATTTT
d_call: TRBD1; v_call: TRBV5-8; clone_size: .; j_call: TRBJ2-2; cdr3_aa: CASSLEGGQGNTGELFF; cdr3_nt: TGTGCCAGCAGCTTGGAGGGGGGACAGGGTAACACCGGGGAGCTGTTTTTT
d_call: TRBD1; v_call: TRBV7-9; clone_size: .; j_call: TRBJ1-1; cdr3_aa: CASSRTGGSTEAFF; cdr3_nt: TGTGCCAGCAGCCGTACAGGGGGTTCGACAGAAGCTTTCTTT
d_call: TRBD2; v_call: TRBV6-5; clone_size: .; j_call: TRBJ2-1; cdr3_aa: CASTALAGSEQFF; cdr3_nt: TGTGCCAGCACCGCGTTAGCGGGAAGTGAGCAGTTCTTC
d_call: .; v_call: TRBV5-1; clone_size: once; j_call: TRBJ2-1; cdr3_aa: CASSHETGTQYNEQFF; cdr3_nt: TGCGCCAGCAGCCACGAAACCGGGACTCAATACAATGAGCAGTTCTTC
d_call: TRBD2; v_call: TRBV5-1; clone_size: .; j_call: TRBJ2-1; cdr3_aa: CASSGSLAGGRRWGEQFF; cdr3_nt: TGCGCCAGCAGTGGATCTCTAGCGGGAGGGAGGAGGTGGGGTGAGCAGTTCTTC
d_call: TRBD1; v_call: TRBV5-1; clone_size: .; j_call: TRBJ1-6; cdr3_aa: CASSFADRGSSYNSPLHF; cdr3_nt: TGCGCCAGCAGCTTTGCGGACAGGGGGAGCTCCTATAATTCACCCCTCCACTTT
d_call: .; v_call: TRBV25-1; clone_size: .; j_call: TRBJ2-5; cdr3_aa: CASSEGRQALKETQYF; cdr3_nt: TGTGCCAGCAGTGAAGGCCGGCAGGCCCTAAAAGAGACCCAGTACTTC
d_call: TRBD1; v_call: TRBV4-3; clone_size: once; j_call: TRBJ1-1; cdr3_aa: CASSPQGAGTEAFF; cdr3_nt: TGCGCCAGCAGCCCACAGGGGGCTGGTACTGAAGCTTTCTTT
d_call: TRBD2; v_call: TRBV20-1; clone_size: .; j_call: TRBJ2-1; cdr3_aa: CSASLAGGPGDEQFF; cdr3_nt: TGCAGTGCTAGTTTGGCGGGAGGGCCGGGCGATGAGCAGTTCTTC
d_call: .; v_call: TRBV10-3; clone_size: .; j_call: TRBJ1-3; cdr3_aa: CAISEYLDSFSGNTIYF; cdr3_nt: TGTGCCATCAGTGAGTATTTGGACTCCTTCTCCGGAAACACCATATATTTT
d_call: .; v_call: TRBV10-3; clone_size: .; j_call: TRBJ2-3; cdr3_aa: CAISLTSPTDTQYF; cdr3_nt: TGTGCCATCAGCCTGACTTCGCCCACAGATACGCAGTATTTT
d_call: .; v_call: TRBV28; clone_size: .; j_call: TRBJ2-5; cdr3_aa: CASSGRDQETQYF; cdr3_nt: TGTGCCAGCAGTGGCAGGGACCAAGAGACCCAGTACTTC
d_call: .; v_call: TRBV29-1; clone_size: .; j_call: TRBJ1-1; cdr3_aa: CSGGAVYTEAFF; cdr3_nt: TGCAGCGGAGGTGCTGTTTACACTGAAGCTTTCTTT
d_call: TRBD1; v_call: TRBV5-6; clone_size: .; j_call: TRBJ2-3; cdr3_aa: CASSLTGVGTDTQYF; cdr3_nt: TGTGCCAGCAGCCTGACAGGGGTCGGCACAGATACGCAGTATTTT
d_call: .; v_call: TRBV7-5; clone_size: .; j_call: TRBJ2-7; cdr3_aa: CVRSLMSEQYF; cdr3_nt: TGTGTCAGAAGCTTAATGAGCGAGCAGTACTTC
d_call: .; v_call: TRBV5-1; clone_size: .; j_call: TRBJ2-1; cdr3_aa: CASSWAGGLGPNEQFF; cdr3_nt: TGCGCCAGCAGCTGGGCAGGGGGACTAGGTCCAAATGAGCAGTTCTTC
d_call: .; v_call: TRBV6-5; clone_size: .; j_call: TRBJ1-6; cdr3_aa: CASSPNNSPLHF; cdr3_nt: TGTGCCAGCAGCCCCAATAATTCACCCCTCCACTTT